This TCR beta chain appears in the sequencing data of a study of blood T cell repertoires in COVID-19. At the level of the study: Acute-phase and convalescent COVID-19 samples originated in the United States, Italy and Spain. In each case, the material was cDNA or gDNA derived from T cells, B-cell-depleted T cells, or PBMCs.

Authors' processing steps: Nucleated cell number was recorded as an estimate derived from reference gene primer amplification. TCRdb's copy holds only in-frame clones and misses some; the assay was immunoSEQ multiplex PCR. The D gene and trimming were derived from the DNA, and the V and J assignments and clone size from that table. The table includes around 340,000 clones, around 83% detected once. The CDR3 is 17 residues long. Trimming left V 6 bases short and J 1 base short, with 21 bases between. From germline, CDR1 is SEHNR and CDR2 FQNEAQ (reference sequence). Sequencing was carried out using peripheral blood. This sequence was found in a man under 40 with active or convalescent COVID-19. V is TRBV7-9 and J is TRBJ1-1; D is undetermined. As DNA, the CDR3 is TGTGCCAGCAGGACTCTGTGGCAACTAGAAGAGAACACTGAAGCTTTCTTT. Translating gives CASRTLWQLEENTEAFF.